The 9 T cell receptor beta chains below were found in one sample sequenced in a study of T cells in Graves' hyperthyroidism and ophthalmopathy. RNA transcripts served as the template for amplifying TCR beta CDR3 regions. HTBI primers were used for first-round RT-PCR of the TCR CDR3. TCRdb re-analysed the multiplex PCR reads in MiXCR, keeping a single row per CDR3 protein. The sample lists about 640,000 distinct CDR3 sequences, about 20% occurring once. The sample was blood. These TCRs come from a man in his thirties or forties with Graves' ophthalmopathy.

This clonotype was counted ten times or more. This chain's CDR3 is CASSFGTGFYEQYF. Here the CDR3 DNA reads TGTGCCAGCAGTTTCGGGACAGGTTTCTACGAGCAGTACTTC. This sequence joins TRBV28 and TRBJ2-7, with 8 bases fitting TRBD1. V lost 3 bases to trimming and J lost 3 bases; unmatched junction nucleotides: 4. The CDR3 has 14 amino acids. Germline-derived CDR1 and CDR2 are MDHEN and SYDVKM.

The gene calls are TRBV7-2 and TRBJ2-7; D possibly matches TRBD1 or TRBD2 (6 bases each). The germline V and J ends were trimmed by 1 base and 7 bases, with 11 bases remaining between them. CDR1 and CDR2 (germline): SGHTA, FQGNSA. The CDR3 sequence is 13 residues long. CDR3 residues: CASSLVGGREQYF. CDR3 bases: TGTGCCAGCAGCTTAGTGGGGGGCAGGGAGCAGTACTTC.

The chain carries TRBV5-6 and TRBJ1-4, with a tentative D call TRBD1 (5 bases). Germline values: CDR1 SGHDT, CDR2 YYEEEE. V was pared by 4 bases and J by 8 bases, with 12 bases between. The CDR3 covers 13 residues. CDR3 DNA sequence: TGTGCCAGCAGCCGAGGGACTCAAGAAAAACTGTTTTTT. Protein product: CASSRGTQEKLFF.

The genes are TRBV12-3 or TRBV12-4 and TRBJ2-7, with 7 bases fitting TRBD2. With V trimmed by 5 bases and J by 6 bases, 16 bases remained unmatched. This CDR3 contains 16 residues. The chain's CDR3 is CASSPAGVAGVAEQYF. In nucleotides, the CDR3 is TGTGCCAGCAGTCCGGCGGGAGTGGCGGGAGTTGCCGAGCAGTACTTC.

This clonotype appeared once. The V and J genes are TRBV30 and TRBJ2-2; TRBD1 or TRBD2 may be the D gene (5 bases each). Germline V gives CDR1 GTSNPN, CDR2 SVGIG (reference sequence). V gave up 3 bases and J gave up 6 bases, with 14 bases separating them. This CDR3 is 14 amino acids long. CDR3 protein: CAWRVRGVSGELFF. CDR3 DNA: TGTGCCTGGAGGGTCAGAGGGGTTTCCGGGGAGCTGTTTTTT.

This clonotype was counted ten times or more. This sequence joins TRBV28 and TRBJ2-1; weak D call: TRBD2 (6 bases). Looked up from germline, CDR1 is MDHEN and CDR2 is SYDVKM. CDR3 length equals 15 residues. Trimming left V 3 bases short and J 6 bases short, with 15 bases between. In DNA form, the CDR3 reads TGTGCCAGCAGTTTTTCTGCAGTGGGGGGCAATGAGCAGTTCTTC. Its protein product is CASSFSAVGGNEQFF.

The chain uses TRBV4-1 and TRBJ2-7, with no clear D. V lost 5 bases and J lost 6, with 14 bases in between. The CDR3 sequence is 13 residues long. The V gene's germline CDR1 is MGHRA and CDR2 YSYEKL. Here the CDR3 DNA reads TGCGCCAGCAGCGAAGTTGTTAGGGTCGAGCAGTACTTC. Amino acid sequence: CASSEVVRVEQYF.

The chain recombines TRBV4-1 with TRBJ2-7; 7 nucleotides align to TRBD1. Per germline, CDR1 MGHRA and CDR2 YSYEKL. The CDR3 extends over 15 amino acids. The V segment lost 2 bases and the J segment 4 bases; nucleotides outside the gene matches: 8. CDR3 coding DNA: TGCGCCAGCAGCCAACACGGGACAGCAAATTACGAGCAGTACTTC. Translated, it gives CASSQHGTANYEQYF.

This clonotype was seen just once. The chain links TRBV27 to TRBJ2-1; 7 bases fit TRBD2. The CDR3 extends over 15 amino acids. V was pared by 7 bases and J by 8 bases, with 14 bases of the junction left unmatched. Germline loops: CDR1 MNHEY, CDR2 SMNVEV (reference sequence). The DNA for the CDR3 is TGTGCCAGCACAGTCTCGGCGGGAGTAGTTGATGAGCAGTTCTTC. Translated: CASTVSAGVVDEQFF.